The 4 T cell receptor beta chains below come from one sample, sequenced in a study of somatic mutations in cytotoxic T cells in rheumatoid arthritis. Profiling relied on immunoSEQ multiplex PCR, and the TCRdb table lists in-frame clones only, not all of them. The sample lists about 19,000 clones, 85% occurring once. The specimen was CD8+ T cells sorted from blood. The receptors were gathered from a woman aged 40 to 55 with rheumatoid arthritis.

The genes are TRBV7-9 and TRBJ2-5; D uncertain. The DNA end is a closer match to TRBJ2-7, so the J assignment may be wrong. This CDR3 contains 13 residues. The germline V gene has CDR1 SEHNR and CDR2 FQNEAQ (reference sequence). In DNA, the CDR3 is TGTGCCAGCAGCCCCCCTCCCTCCTACGAGCAGTACTTC. Its protein product is CASSPPPSYEQYF.

This chain uses TRBV6-5 with TRBJ1-1; D not certain. This CDR3 contains 13 residues. Trimming cost V 7 bases and J 8 bases, with 17 bases left between them. Germline V gene data show CDR1 as MNHEY and CDR2 as SVGAGI. CDR3 DNA sequence: TGTGCCAGCACCTTCTCACTAGCGGGCGAAGCTTTCTTT. The encoded protein is CASTFSLAGEAFF.

The rearrangement links TRBV5-1 to TRBJ2-6, with D perhaps TRBD1 (8 bases). Germline loops: CDR1 SGHRS, CDR2 YFSETQ. The CDR3 covers 18 residues. V was trimmed by 4 bases and J by 0 bases, leaving 17 bases between them. Written as DNA, the CDR3 is TGCGCCAGCAGCGCGCCACAGGGGGGGAGCTCTGGGGCCAACGTCCTGACTTTC. Encoded protein: CASSAPQGGSSGANVLTF.

This clone was recorded a few times. CDR3 residues: CASSPGPQGKTQFYEQYF. Written as DNA, the CDR3 is TGCGCCAGCAGCCCTGGCCCACAGGGAAAAACTCAGTTCTACGAGCAGTACTTC. V usage is TRBV4-1 and J usage is TRBJ2-7; tentatively, D is TRBD1 (6 bases). Germline CDR1 is MGHRA and CDR2 is YSYEKL. The CDR3 runs to 18 residues. Trimming shortened V by 4 bases and J by 3 bases, and 25 bases separated the two germline ends.